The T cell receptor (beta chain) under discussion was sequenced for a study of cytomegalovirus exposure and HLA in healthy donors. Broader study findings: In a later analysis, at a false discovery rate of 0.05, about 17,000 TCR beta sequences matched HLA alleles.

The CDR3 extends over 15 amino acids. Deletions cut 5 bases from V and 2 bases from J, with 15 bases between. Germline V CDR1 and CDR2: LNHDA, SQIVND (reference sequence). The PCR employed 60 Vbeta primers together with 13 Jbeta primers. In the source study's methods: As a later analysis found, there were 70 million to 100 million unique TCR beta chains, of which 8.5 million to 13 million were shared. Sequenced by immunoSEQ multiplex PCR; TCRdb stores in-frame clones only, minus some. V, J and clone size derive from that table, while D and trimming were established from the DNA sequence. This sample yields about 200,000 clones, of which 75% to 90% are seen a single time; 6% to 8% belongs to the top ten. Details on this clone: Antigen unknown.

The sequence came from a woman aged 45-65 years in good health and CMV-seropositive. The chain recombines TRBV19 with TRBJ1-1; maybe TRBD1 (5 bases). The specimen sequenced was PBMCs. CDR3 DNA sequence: TGTGCCAGTAGTCGGAGGGGACCGGGTAACACTGAAGCTTTCTTT. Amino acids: CASSRRGPGNTEAFF.